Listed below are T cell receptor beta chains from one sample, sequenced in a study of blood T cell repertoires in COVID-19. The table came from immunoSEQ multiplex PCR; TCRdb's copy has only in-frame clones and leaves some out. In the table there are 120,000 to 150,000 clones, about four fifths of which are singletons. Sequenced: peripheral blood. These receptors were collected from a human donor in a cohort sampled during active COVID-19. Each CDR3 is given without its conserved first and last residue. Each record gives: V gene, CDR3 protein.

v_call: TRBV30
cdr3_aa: AWARDTTYEQY

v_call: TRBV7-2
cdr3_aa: ASSRPQQGAFEKLF

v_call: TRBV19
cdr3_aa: ASEQDWGGELF

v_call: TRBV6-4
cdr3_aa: ASSRDSYGSTEAF

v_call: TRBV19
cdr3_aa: ASSRSGTGRSEAF

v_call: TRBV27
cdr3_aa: ASSLVPRNPYGYT

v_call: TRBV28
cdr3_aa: AIERGGRSSYEQY

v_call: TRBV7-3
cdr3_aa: ASSLAGPGLAGNTGELF

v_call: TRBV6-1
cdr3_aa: ASSEAGVTYGYT

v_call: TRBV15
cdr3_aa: ATSRTSEREQY

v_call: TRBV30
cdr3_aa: AWSAGTSGYNEQF

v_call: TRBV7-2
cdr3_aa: ASSLGLAAYNEQF

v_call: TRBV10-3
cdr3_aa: AISERGMNTEAF

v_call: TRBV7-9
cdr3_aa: ASSPGTGVNTEAF

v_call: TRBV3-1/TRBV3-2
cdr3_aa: ASSQEAGTTGELF

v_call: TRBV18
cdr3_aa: ASPATIQGRTGELF

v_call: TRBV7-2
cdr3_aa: ASSLGPGSYEQY

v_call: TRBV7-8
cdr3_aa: ASSLAGQRSYEQY

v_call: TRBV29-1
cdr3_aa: SVEGSRDTEAF

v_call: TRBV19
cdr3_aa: ASSTRDRGWGDTQY

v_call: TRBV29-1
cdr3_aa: SVERAEQGRAYGYT

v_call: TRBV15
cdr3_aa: ATQRELAGELF

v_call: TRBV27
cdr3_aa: ASSLRGGTLH

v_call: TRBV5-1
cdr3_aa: ASSQGANYGYT

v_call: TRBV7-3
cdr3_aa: ASSSRSGSTHGEQF

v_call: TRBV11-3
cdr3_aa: ASSRTSGRRDEQY

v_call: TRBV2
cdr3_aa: ASSVRLAGEYNEQF

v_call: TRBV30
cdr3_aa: AWSVSSYEQY